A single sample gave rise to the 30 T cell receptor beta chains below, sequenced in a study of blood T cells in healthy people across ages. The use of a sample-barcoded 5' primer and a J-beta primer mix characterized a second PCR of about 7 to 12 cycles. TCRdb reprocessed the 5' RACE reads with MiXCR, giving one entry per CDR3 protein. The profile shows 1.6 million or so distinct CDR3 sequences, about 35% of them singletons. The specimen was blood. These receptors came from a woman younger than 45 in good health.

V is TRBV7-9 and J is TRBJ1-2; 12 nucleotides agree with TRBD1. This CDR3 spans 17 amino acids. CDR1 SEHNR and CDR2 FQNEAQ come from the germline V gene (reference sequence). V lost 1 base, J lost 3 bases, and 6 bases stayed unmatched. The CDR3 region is CASSLDGTGGADYGYTF. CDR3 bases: TGTGCCAGCAGCTTAGACGGGACAGGGGGCGCCGACTATGGCTACACCTTC.

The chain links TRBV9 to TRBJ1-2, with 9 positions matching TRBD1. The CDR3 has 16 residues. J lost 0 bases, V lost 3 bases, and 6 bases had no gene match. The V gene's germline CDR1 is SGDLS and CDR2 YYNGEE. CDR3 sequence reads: CASSARTGDTNYGYTF. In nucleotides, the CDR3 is TGTGCCAGCAGCGCCAGGACAGGGGACACTAACTATGGCTACACCTTC.

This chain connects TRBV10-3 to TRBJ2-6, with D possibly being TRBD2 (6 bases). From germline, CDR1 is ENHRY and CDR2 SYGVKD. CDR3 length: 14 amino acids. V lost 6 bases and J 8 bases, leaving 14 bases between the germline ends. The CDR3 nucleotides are TGTGCCATCAGGGAGGGCCGCCCTCCCAACGTCCTGACTTTC. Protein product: CAIREGRPPNVLTF.

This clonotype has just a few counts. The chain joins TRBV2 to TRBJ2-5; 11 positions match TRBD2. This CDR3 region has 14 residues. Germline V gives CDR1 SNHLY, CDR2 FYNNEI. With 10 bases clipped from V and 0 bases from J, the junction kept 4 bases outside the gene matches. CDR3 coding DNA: TGTGCCACCACTAGCGGGGGTAACCAAGAGACCCAGTACTTC. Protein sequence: CATTSGGNQETQYF. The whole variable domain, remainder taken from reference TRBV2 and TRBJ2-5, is EPEVTQTPSHQVTQMGQEVILRCVPISNHLYFYWYRQILGQKVEFLVSFYNNEISEKSEIFDDQFSVERPDGSNFTLKIRSTKLEDSAMYFCATTSGGNQETQYFGPGTRLLVL.

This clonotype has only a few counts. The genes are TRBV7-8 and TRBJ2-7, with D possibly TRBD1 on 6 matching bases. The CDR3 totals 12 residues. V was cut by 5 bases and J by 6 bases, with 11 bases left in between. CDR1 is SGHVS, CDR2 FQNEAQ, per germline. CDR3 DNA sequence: TGTGCCAGCAGCCCCGGACAGCCCGAGCAGTACTTC. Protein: CASSPGQPEQYF.

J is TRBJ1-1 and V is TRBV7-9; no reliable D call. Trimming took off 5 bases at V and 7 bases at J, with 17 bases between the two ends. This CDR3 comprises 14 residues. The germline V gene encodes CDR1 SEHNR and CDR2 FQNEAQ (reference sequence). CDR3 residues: CASSPVLGPVEAFF. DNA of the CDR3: TGTGCCAGCAGCCCTGTGCTGGGTCCGGTTGAAGCTTTCTTT.

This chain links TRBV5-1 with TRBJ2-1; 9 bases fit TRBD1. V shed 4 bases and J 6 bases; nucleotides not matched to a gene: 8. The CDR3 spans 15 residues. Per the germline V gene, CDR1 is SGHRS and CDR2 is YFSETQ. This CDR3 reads CASSPGQGGGNEQFF. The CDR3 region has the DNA TGCGCCAGCAGCCCGGGACAGGGTGGTGGCAATGAGCAGTTCTTC.

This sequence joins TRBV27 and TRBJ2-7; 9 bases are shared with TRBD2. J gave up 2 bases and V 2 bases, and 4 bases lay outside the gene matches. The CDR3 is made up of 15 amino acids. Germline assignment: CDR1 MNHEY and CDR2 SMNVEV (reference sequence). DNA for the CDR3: TGTGCCAGCAGTTTACGGGCTAGCGGGGCCTACGAGCAGTACTTC. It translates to CASSLRASGAYEQYF.

The CDR3 DNA reads as TGCGCCAGCAGCTTGGGAAGGGCGGACGTGCAGTACTTC. This encodes CASSLGRADVQYF. The chain is built from TRBV5-1 and TRBJ2-5; D not certain. Trimming stripped 0 bases from V and 11 bases from J, with 14 bases between. Germline V gene lookup returns CDR1 SGHRS and CDR2 YFSETQ. The CDR3 has 13 amino acids.

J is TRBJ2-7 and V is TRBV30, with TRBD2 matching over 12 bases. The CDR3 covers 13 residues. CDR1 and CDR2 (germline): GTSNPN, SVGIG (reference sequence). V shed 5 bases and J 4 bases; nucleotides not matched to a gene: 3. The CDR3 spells CAWQGLAGYEQYF. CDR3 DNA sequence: TGTGCCTGGCAAGGACTAGCGGGATACGAGCAGTACTTC. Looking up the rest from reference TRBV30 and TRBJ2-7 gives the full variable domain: SQTIHQWPATLVQPVGSPLSLECTVEGTSNPNLYWYRQAAGRGLQLLFYSVGIGQISSEVPQNLSASRPQDRQFILSSKKLLLSDSGFYLCAWQGLAGYEQYFGPGTRLTVT.

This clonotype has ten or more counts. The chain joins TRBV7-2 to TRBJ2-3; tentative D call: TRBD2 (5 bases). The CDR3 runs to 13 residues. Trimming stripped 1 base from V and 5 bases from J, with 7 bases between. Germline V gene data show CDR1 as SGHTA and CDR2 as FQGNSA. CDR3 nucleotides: TGTGCCAGCAGCTTAGATAGCGTAGATACGCAGTATTTT. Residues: CASSLDSVDTQYF.

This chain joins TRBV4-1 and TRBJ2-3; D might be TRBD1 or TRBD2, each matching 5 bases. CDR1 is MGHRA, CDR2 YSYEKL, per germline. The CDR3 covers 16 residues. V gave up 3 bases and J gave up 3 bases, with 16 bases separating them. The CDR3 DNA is TGCGCCAGCAGCCACCCCTGGGGGACCGAAACAGATACGCAGTATTTT. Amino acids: CASSHPWGTETDTQYF.

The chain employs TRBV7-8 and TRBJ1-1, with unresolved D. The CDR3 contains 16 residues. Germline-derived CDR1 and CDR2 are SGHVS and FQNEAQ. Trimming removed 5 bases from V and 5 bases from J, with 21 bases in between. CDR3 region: CASSAFGSRVETEAFF. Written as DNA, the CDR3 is TGTGCCAGCAGCGCATTCGGGTCTAGGGTGGAAACTGAAGCTTTCTTT. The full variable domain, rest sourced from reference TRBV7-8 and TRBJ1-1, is GAGVSQSPRYKVAKRGQDVALRCDPISGHVSLFWYQQALGQGPEFLTYFQNEAQLDKSGLPSDRFFAERPEGSVSTLKIQRTQQEDSAVYLCASSAFGSRVETEAFFGQGTRLTVV.

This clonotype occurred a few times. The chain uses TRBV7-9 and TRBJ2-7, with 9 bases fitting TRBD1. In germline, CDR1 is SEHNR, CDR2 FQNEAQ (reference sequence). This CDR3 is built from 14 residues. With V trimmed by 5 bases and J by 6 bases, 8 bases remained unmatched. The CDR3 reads CASSGRQGVSEQYF. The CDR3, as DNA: TGTGCCAGCAGCGGGAGACAGGGGGTAAGCGAGCAGTACTTC. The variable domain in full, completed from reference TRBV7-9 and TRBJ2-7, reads DTGVSQNPRHKITKRGQNVTFRCDPISEHNRLYWYRQTLGQGPEFLTYFQNEAQLEKSRLLSDRFSAERPKGSFSTLEIQRTEQGDSAMYLCASSGRQGVSEQYFGPGTRLTVT.

In DNA form, the CDR3 reads TGTGCCAGCAGCTCTTACGGACAAAAACAGAACACTGAAGCTTTCTTT. It codes for CASSSYGQKQNTEAFF. The chain has TRBV7-9 and TRBJ1-1; D possibly corresponds to TRBD1 (5 bases). This CDR3 comprises 16 residues. Trimming removed 4 bases from V and 1 base from J, with 16 bases in between. In germline, CDR1 is SEHNR, CDR2 FQNEAQ (reference sequence).

The CDR3 is CASSSNRGWAQETQYF. The CDR3 DNA reads TGTGCCAGCAGCTCCAACAGGGGATGGGCACAAGAGACCCAGTACTTC. The gene calls are TRBV7-6 and TRBJ2-5, with 7 bases fitting TRBD1. Per germline, CDR1 SGHVS and CDR2 FNYEAQ. V was clipped by 4 bases and J by 2 bases; unmatched bases: 10. This CDR3 has 16 residues.

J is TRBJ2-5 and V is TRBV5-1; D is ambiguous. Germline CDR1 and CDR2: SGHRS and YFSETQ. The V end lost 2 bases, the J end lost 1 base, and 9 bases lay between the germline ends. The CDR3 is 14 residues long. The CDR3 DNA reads TGCGCCAGCAGCTTTAGACCAACCCAAGAGACCCAGTACTTC. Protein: CASSFRPTQETQYF. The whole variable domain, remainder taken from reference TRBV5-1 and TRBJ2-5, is KAGVTQTPRYLIKTRGQQVTLSCSPISGHRSVSWYQQTPGQGLQFLFEYFSETQRNKGNFPGRFSGRQFSNSRSEMNVSTLELGDSALYLCASSFRPTQETQYFGPGTRLLVL.

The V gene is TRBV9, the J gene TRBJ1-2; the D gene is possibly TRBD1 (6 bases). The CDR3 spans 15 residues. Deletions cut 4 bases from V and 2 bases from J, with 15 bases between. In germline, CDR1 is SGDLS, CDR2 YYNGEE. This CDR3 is CASSLPVGTNYGYTF. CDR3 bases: TGTGCCAGCAGCCTTCCTGTCGGGACAAACTATGGCTACACCTTC. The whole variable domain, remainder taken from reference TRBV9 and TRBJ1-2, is DSGVTQTPKHLITATGQRVTLRCSPRSGDLSVYWYQQSLDQGLQFLIQYYNGEERAKGNILERFSAQQFPDLHSELNLSSLELGDSALYFCASSLPVGTNYGYTFGSGTRLTVV.

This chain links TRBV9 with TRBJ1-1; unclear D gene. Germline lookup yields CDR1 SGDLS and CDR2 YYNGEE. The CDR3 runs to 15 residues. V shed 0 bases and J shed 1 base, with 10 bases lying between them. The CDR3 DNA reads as TGTGCCAGCAGCGTAGTTGCCCTTTCGAACACTGAAGCTTTCTTT. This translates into CASSVVALSNTEAFF.

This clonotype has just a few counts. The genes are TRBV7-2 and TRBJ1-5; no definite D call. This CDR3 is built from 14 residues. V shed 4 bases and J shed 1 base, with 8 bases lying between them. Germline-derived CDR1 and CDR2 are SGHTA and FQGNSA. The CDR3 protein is CASSSSGSNQPQHF. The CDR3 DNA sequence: TGTGCCAGCAGCTCCTCTGGAAGCAATCAGCCCCAGCATTTT. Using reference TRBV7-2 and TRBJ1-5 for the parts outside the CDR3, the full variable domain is GAGVSQSPSNKVTEKGKDVELRCDPISGHTALYWYRQSLGQGLEFLIYFQGNSAPDKSGLPSDRFSAERTGGSVSTLTIQRTQQEDSAVYLCASSSSGSNQPQHFGDGTRLSIL.

CDR3 amino acids: CASSPETGLEQYF. The CDR3 DNA reads TGTGCCAGCTCACCGGAGACAGGGCTCGAGCAGTACTTC. The chain has TRBV18 and TRBJ2-5; 7 bases are a match to TRBD1. TRBJ2-7 explains the end of the DNA better; the J call may be wrong. The CDR3 spans 13 residues. Germline values: CDR1 KGHSH, CDR2 LQKENI.

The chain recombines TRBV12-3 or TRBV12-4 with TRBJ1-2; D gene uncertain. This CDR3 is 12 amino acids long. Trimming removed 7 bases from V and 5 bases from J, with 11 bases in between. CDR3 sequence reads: CASTDGIYGYTF. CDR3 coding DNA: TGTGCCAGCACCGACGGTATATATGGCTACACCTTC.

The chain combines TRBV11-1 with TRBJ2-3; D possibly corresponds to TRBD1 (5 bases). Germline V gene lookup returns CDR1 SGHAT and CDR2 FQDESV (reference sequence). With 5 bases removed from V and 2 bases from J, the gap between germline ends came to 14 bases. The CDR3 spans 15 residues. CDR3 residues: CASSPDSTITDTQYF. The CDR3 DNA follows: TGTGCCAGCAGCCCCGACAGTACCATCACAGATACGCAGTATTTT.

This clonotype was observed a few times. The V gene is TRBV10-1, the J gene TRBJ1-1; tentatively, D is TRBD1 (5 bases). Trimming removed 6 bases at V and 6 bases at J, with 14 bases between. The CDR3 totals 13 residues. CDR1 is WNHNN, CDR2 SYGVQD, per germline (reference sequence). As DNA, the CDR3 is TGCGCCAGCAGCCGGGACGCAGAATCTGAAGCTTTCTTT. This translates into CASSRDAESEAFF.

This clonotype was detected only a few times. CDR3 in DNA: TGTGCCAGCAGGAAGGGGGAGAACACCGGGGAGCTGTTTTTT. Translated, it gives CASRKGENTGELFF. The V and J genes are TRBV6-6 and TRBJ2-2; possibly TRBD1 for D (6 bases). V was pared by 6 bases and J by 1 base, with 9 bases between. Germline lookup yields CDR1 MNHNY and CDR2 SVGAGI (reference sequence). The CDR3 consists of 14 residues.

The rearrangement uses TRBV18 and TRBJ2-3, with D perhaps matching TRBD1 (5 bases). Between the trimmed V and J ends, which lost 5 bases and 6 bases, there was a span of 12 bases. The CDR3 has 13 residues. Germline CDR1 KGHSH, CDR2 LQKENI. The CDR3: CASSIDRVDTQYF. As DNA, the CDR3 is TGTGCCAGCTCAATTGACAGAGTTGATACGCAGTATTTT.

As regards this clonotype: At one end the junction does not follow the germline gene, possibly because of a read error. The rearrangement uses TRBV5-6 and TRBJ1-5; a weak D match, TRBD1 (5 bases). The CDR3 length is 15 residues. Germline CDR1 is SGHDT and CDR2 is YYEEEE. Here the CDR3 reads CASSLAGGSNHPQHF. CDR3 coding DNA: TGTGCCAGCAGCTTGGCCGGGGGTAGCAATCACCCCCAGCATTTT.

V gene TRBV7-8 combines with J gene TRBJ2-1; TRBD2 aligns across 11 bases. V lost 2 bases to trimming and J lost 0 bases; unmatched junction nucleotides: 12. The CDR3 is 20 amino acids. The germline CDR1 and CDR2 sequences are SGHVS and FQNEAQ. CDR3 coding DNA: TGTGCCAGCAGCTTAACGCTAGCGGGAGGCCTACCGAGCTCCTACAATGAGCAGTTCTTC. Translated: CASSLTLAGGLPSSYNEQFF.

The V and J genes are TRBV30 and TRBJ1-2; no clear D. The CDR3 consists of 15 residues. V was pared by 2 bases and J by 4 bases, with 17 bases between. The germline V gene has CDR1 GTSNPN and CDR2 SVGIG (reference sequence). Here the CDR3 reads CAWSRATFRFYGYTF. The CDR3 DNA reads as TGTGCCTGGAGTAGAGCGACATTTAGATTCTATGGCTACACCTTC.

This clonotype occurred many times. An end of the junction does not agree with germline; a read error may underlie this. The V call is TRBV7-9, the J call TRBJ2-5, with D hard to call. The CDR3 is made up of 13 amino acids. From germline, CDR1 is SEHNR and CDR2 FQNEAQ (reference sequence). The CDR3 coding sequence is TGTGCCAGCAGTTATGTGAACCACGAGACCCAGTACTTC. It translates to CASSYVNHETQYF.